This TCR beta chain was recorded in a study of read filtering for tumor transcriptome and immune sequencing. Broader study findings: IR-seq captured clonotypes deeper and more reliably than RNA-seq.

The library was built from around 400 ng RNA with molecular barcoded adaptors for alpha/delta and beta/gamma chains. TCRdb redid the calling of the reads with MiXCR, one entry per CDR3 protein. Here the sample spans 75,000 to 90,000 distinct CDR3 sequences, around an eighth being singletons. There are many counts of this clonotype. Its antigen is as yet unknown. V trimming: 6 bases; J trimming: 4 bases; junction bases outside the gene matches: 7. The CDR3 length is 14 residues. Germline CDR1 is DFQATT and CDR2 is SNEGSKA (reference sequence). The TCR comes from a donor at least 40 years old with multiple myeloma. Material for sequencing was a population of CD138-negative cells sorted from bone marrow. J is TRBJ2-3 and V is TRBV20-1; 10 positions agree with TRBD2. The DNA of the CDR3 is TGCAGTGCCCCAGCGGGAGGGATGTCAGATACGCAGTATTTT. This gives the protein CSAPAGGMSDTQYF.